The clone carrying this T cell receptor beta chain appeared once. This entry comes from a study of OX40 agonist ivuxolimab in advanced cancers. Across the whole study: Ivuxolimab, an agonist antibody against OX40 (CD134), was given to patients. Anti-PD-1, anti-PD-L1 or anti-CTLA-4 therapy given earlier was allowed, and 40% had some.

Repertoires were generated with immunoSEQ multiplex PCR, while TCRdb's copy carries only in-frame clones and drops some. In the table there are tens of thousands of clones, approximately 93% of which are singletons. The sample consisted of CD4+ or CD8+ T cells sorted from blood, taken in a trial of the OX40 agonist ivuxolimab. The receptor's source is an adult with an advanced solid tumor such as melanoma, head and neck, liver or kidney cancer.

Here the CDR3 DNA reads TGTGCCAGCAGCTTGGGCGGGATCGACACAGATACGCAGTATTTT. This encodes CASSLGGIDTDTQYF. The chain couples TRBV5-8 to TRBJ2-3; D perhaps matches TRBD2 (6 bases). Germline V CDR1 and CDR2: SGHTS, YDEGEE. The CDR3 is 15 amino acids. V was clipped by 0 bases and J by 2 bases, with 10 bases between them.